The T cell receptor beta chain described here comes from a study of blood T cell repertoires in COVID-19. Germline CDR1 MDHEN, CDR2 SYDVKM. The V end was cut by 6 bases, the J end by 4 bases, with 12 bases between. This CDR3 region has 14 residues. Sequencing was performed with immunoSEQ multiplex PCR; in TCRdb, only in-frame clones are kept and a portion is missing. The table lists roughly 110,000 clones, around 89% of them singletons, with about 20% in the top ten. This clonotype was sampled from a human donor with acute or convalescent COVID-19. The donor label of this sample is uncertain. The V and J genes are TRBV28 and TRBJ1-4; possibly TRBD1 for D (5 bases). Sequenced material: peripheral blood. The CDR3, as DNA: TGTGCCAGCAGCTCAAGACAGCATAATGAAAAACTGTTTTTT. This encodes CASSSRQHNEKLFF. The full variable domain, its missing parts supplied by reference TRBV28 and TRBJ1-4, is DVKVTQSSRYLVKRTGEKVFLECVQDMDHENMFWYRQDPGLGLRLIYFSYDVKMKEKGDIPEGYSVSREKKERFSLILESASTNQTSMYLCASSSRQHNEKLFFGSGTQLSVL.